This T cell receptor (beta chain) was documented in a study of T cells in Graves' hyperthyroidism and ophthalmopathy. Whole-study context: Peripheral blood was drawn at first diagnosis, prior to all treatment.

Uncontrolled infection, other autoimmune disease, pregnancy or lactation led to exclusion. Using 9.5 to 10 ml of fresh peripheral blood, PBMCs were prepared. Amplification of TCR beta CDR3 regions was performed using RNA transcripts as template. HTBI primers were the set used in a first-round RT-PCR of the TCR CDR3. TCRdb processed the multiplex PCR reads anew with MiXCR; each CDR3 protein has one entry. The data show some 200,000 distinct CDR3 sequences, 17% seen once. This clonotype was counted only a few times. The CDR3 is made up of 16 amino acids. The ends were cut back, 5 bases at V and 7 bases at J, with 20 bases in the middle. Per germline, CDR1 MDHEN and CDR2 SYDVKM.

The rearrangement links TRBV28 to TRBJ1-4, with a weak D call TRBD1 (6 bases). The TCR originated in a woman in her forties or fifties with Graves' hyperthyroidism. Input material: blood. The CDR3 DNA is TGTGCCAGCAGTGAACTACTCAGGGGTAACCGTGAAAAACTGTTTTTT. It is translated as CASSELLRGNREKLFF.